This T cell receptor beta chain was sequenced during a study of blood T cells in healthy people across ages (dated by TCRdb to 2014 to 2015). About the full investigation: In model experiments, roughly one uniquely barcoded TCR beta cDNA molecule per two T cells was captured by template switching. Age-related changes in TCR beta repertoire diversity were measured in the study by deep sequencing normalized with unique cDNA molecular identifiers. The donors were divided into four age groups: young (average around 17 years), middle-aged (over 35), aged (around 67) and long-lived (more than 75). To avoid experimental bias, donors of different ages were spread randomly across the sequencing lanes. Two additional independent replicas of 1 million unique cDNA reads from the same blood draw were analyzed for two donors (one aged 18 to 30 and one aged 80 or older).

Points on this clonotype: There is no known antigen for this receptor. Per-base quality was not reported, and no clone a single base away is much larger than it.

Based on the germline V gene, the CDR1 and CDR2 sequences are SGHVT and SQSDAQ. The germline V end is reduced by 9 bases and the J end by 5 bases; junction bases left unmatched: 10. Including cysteine and phenylalanine, the CDR3 has 14 amino acids. The only DNA kept is the CDR3, 42 bases in frame from the first base. Paper-wide results and their limitations: The percentage of naive T cells measured by flow cytometry correlated strongly with observed TCR beta diversity. Estimates of total diversity based on one million sequenced T cells were considered lower bounds and underestimates. Because the CMV infection status of the donors was unknown, age-related changes in expanded clonotypes may potentially have been confounded. Compared with the aged group, more naive CD4+ T cells, fewer expanded clones and increased TCR diversity were shown by the long-lived group, suggesting age selection. Observed TCR beta diversity per million T cells fell roughly linearly with age, and a significant reduction was already apparent by age about 36. Since profiling was done on bulk unsorted PBMCs, naive and antigen-experienced compartments could not be conclusively compared.

Library method: 5' RACE. This sample was sequenced with an Illumina HiSeq 2500. A second about 7 to 11 cycle PCR used a sample-barcoded 5' primer and a J-beta primer mix. A template-switch 5' adaptor carrying 12 random nucleotides introduced a unique molecular identifier onto each TCR beta cDNA molecule. Each sample yielded at least 2.5 million CDR3-containing paired-end reads. First-strand cDNA synthesis was performed from all RNA using the Mint cDNA synthesis kit, with priming by a TRBC-specific oligonucleotide. Following uracil-DNA glycosylase treatment, a first 18-cycle PCR with universal primers M1SS and BC2_uni_R was performed on all cDNA. The paper's processing steps were these. Each sample was normalized by randomly selecting 1 million high-quality reads, each carrying a distinct molecular identifier. Reads with shared molecular identifiers were discarded instead of being binned into consensus sequences. MiTCR, with a Q25 quality threshold and the strictest error-elimination algorithm, was used for CDR3 identification, clonotype clustering and error correction. A nonparametric unseen species model using Euler transformation provided a lower-bound estimate of total TCR beta diversity. The public reads were reanalyzed by TCRdb: fastp trimming at Q25, MiXCR alignment, in-frame beta chains only. Merged by CDR3 protein, the rows form single entries marked with the most common genes and DNA. It is TCRdb's table, rather than the study itself, that gives the V and J calls and clone size. Here the sample has under 1 million distinct CDR3 sequences; approximately 44% occur a single time. The top ten hold about 21% of the sample.

Systemically healthy Caucasian individuals from Russia, 35 to 40 in total and aged about 6 to 90 years, were included as donors. Around 9.8 milliliters of peripheral blood were collected from each donor into EDTA-treated Vacutainer tubes. Ficoll-Paque density-gradient centrifugation was used to isolate PBMCs, with at least 7 million per sample. Total RNA was extracted from PBMCs with Trizol reagent, with at least 5.5 micrograms obtained per sample. The percentages of naive CD45RAhigh/CD27high T cells were determined by flow cytometry on a PBMC aliquot from every donor. Input material: blood. The receptor's source is a man aged 55 to 70 in good health. The chain is made from TRBV7-4 and TRBJ1-5, and TRBD1 matches 7 of the central bases. The CDR3 here reads CARGREGGYQPQHF. At the DNA level, the sequence is TGTGCCAGGGGAAGGGAAGGGGGCTATCAGCCCCAGCATTTT.